This T cell receptor (beta chain) was sequenced for a study of cytomegalovirus exposure and HLA in healthy donors. Study-level background: Clustering assigned 70% to 85% of the approximately 400 genotyped donors to the Caucasian-associated ancestry cluster.

PCR was performed using 60 Vbeta and 13 Jbeta primers. Produced via immunoSEQ multiplex PCR; TCRdb's table is partial and in-frame only. The data hold under 200,000 clones, with 85% observed a single time. Whole-study findings and limits: There were several of the most significant clusters that appeared linked to common viral pathogens in a later analysis. Relative to the roughly 700-donor mean, N-insertions were reportedly fewer in an Asian-associated ancestry cluster in a later analysis.

Comment on this clone: Its antigen remains unidentified.

This receptor was identified in a woman aged 45-65 years in good health and CMV-seronegative. The sequenced sample was PBMCs.

The CDR3, as DNA: TGTGCCAGCAGCCCCCTGGGGCGGAATGAGCAGTTCTTC. Translated, it gives CASSPLGRNEQFF. This rearrangement joins TRBV6-5 to TRBJ2-1; a possible D gene is TRBD1 (5 bases). Per the germline V gene, CDR1 is MNHEY and CDR2 is SVGAGI. The CDR3 consists of 13 residues. V lost 6 bases and J lost 7, with 13 bases in between.